These T cell receptor beta chains were read from a single sample in a study of OX40 agonist ivuxolimab in advanced cancers. Assay: immunoSEQ multiplex PCR; the TCRdb copy retains only in-frame clones and omits some. The sample yields fewer than 80,000 clones, around four fifths seen once. The sample here was CD4+ or CD8+ T cells sorted from blood, taken in a trial of the OX40 agonist ivuxolimab. The source is an adult with an advanced solid tumor such as melanoma, head and neck, liver or kidney cancer. Both conserved end residues are part of each CDR3. A D gene is named only where the DNA matches it firmly. Clone size is not always given. Where it is, it says once, few, many or a class for expanded clones.

clone_size: NA
j_call: TRBJ1-4
d_call: NA
v_call: TRBV28
cdr3_nt: TGTGCCAGCAGTTCCCTGGCCACCAAGTATCCTAATGAAAAACTGTTTTTT
cdr3_aa: CASSSLATKYPNEKLFF

clone_size: NA
j_call: TRBJ2-7
d_call: TRBD1
v_call: TRBV25-1
cdr3_nt: TGTGCCAGCAGAACAGGGGGCAGCTCCTACGAGCAGTACTTC
cdr3_aa: CASRTGGSSYEQYF

clone_size: NA
j_call: TRBJ1-5
d_call: TRBD1
v_call: TRBV5-8
cdr3_nt: TGTGCCAGCAGCTTGGTGGCAGGGGGCGCGGATCAGCCCCAGCATTTT
cdr3_aa: CASSLVAGGADQPQHF

clone_size: NA
j_call: TRBJ2-2
d_call: NA
v_call: TRBV6-5
cdr3_nt: TGTGCCAGCAGTCCCCCCAACACCGGGGAGCTGTTTTTT
cdr3_aa: CASSPPNTGELFF

clone_size: NA
j_call: TRBJ2-1
d_call: TRBD1
v_call: TRBV4-2
cdr3_nt: TGTGCCAGCAGTTCGGACAGGGCATTCTACAATGAGCAGTTCTTC
cdr3_aa: CASSSDRAFYNEQFF

clone_size: NA
j_call: TRBJ2-7
d_call: NA
v_call: TRBV5-4
cdr3_nt: TGTGCCAGCAGCTTGGCCGGGACAATTCGCGACGAGCAGTACTTC
cdr3_aa: CASSLAGTIRDEQYF

clone_size: NA
j_call: TRBJ2-2
d_call: TRBD1
v_call: TRBV28
cdr3_nt: TGTGCCAGCAGTCCCCGACAGGGTGGTGCCGGGGAGCTGTTTTTT
cdr3_aa: CASSPRQGGAGELFF

clone_size: NA
j_call: TRBJ2-2
d_call: TRBD1
v_call: TRBV7-6
cdr3_nt: TGTGCCAGCAGCTTAGAACACCGGGACAGGGGACGTACCGGGGAGCTGTTTTTT
cdr3_aa: CASSLEHRDRGRTGELFF

clone_size: NA
j_call: TRBJ2-1
d_call: TRBD1
v_call: TRBV18
cdr3_nt: TGTGCCAGCTCCCGGGGGGGACAGGGGGCGTTCGGCAATGAGCAGTTCTTC
cdr3_aa: CASSRGGQGAFGNEQFF

clone_size: NA
j_call: TRBJ2-5
d_call: NA
v_call: TRBV5-4
cdr3_nt: TGTGCCAGCAGCTTGTCCATCGGCGCAGAGACCCAGTACTTC
cdr3_aa: CASSLSIGAETQYF

clone_size: NA
j_call: TRBJ2-4
d_call: NA
v_call: TRBV19
cdr3_nt: TGTGCCAGTAGTATAGGGCAGGGGTACATTCAGTACTTC
cdr3_aa: CASSIGQGYIQYF

clone_size: once
j_call: TRBJ2-7
d_call: TRBD1
v_call: TRBV11-3
cdr3_nt: TGTGCCAGCAGCCCCAGGGACAGGGGCTACGAGCAGTACTTC
cdr3_aa: CASSPRDRGYEQYF

clone_size: once
j_call: TRBJ2-7
d_call: NA
v_call: TRBV5-1
cdr3_nt: TGCGCCAGCAGCACCTCACCGGGAGCTTACGAGCAGTACTTC
cdr3_aa: CASSTSPGAYEQYF

clone_size: NA
j_call: TRBJ1-2
d_call: TRBD1
v_call: TRBV2
cdr3_nt: TGTGCCAGCCGCGGACAGGGGTTAGATGGCTACACCTTC
cdr3_aa: CASRGQGLDGYTF

clone_size: NA
j_call: TRBJ1-1
d_call: NA
v_call: TRBV6-6
cdr3_nt: TGTGCCAGCATTCCAGGACAGACTATGAACACTGAAGCTTTCTTT
cdr3_aa: CASIPGQTMNTEAFF

clone_size: NA
j_call: TRBJ1-6
d_call: NA
v_call: TRBV10-1
cdr3_nt: TGCGCCAGCACCCAGGACAGAAACTGTTATAATTCACCCCTCCACTTT
cdr3_aa: CASTQDRNCYNSPLHF

clone_size: NA
j_call: TRBJ1-1
d_call: TRBD1
v_call: TRBV18
cdr3_nt: TGTGCCAGCTCGCCTCTGATCTACAGGGGAATGAACACTGAAGCTTTCTTT
cdr3_aa: CASSPLIYRGMNTEAFF

clone_size: NA
j_call: TRBJ1-1
d_call: NA
v_call: TRBV5-8
cdr3_nt: TGTGCCAGCAGCTTGACCCAGGGGAACACTGAAGCTTTCTTT
cdr3_aa: CASSLTQGNTEAFF

clone_size: once
j_call: TRBJ1-2
d_call: NA
v_call: TRBV5-1
cdr3_nt: TGCGCCAGCAGCTTAGACCCAACCTCAGGTGGCTACACCTTC
cdr3_aa: CASSLDPTSGGYTF

clone_size: NA
j_call: TRBJ1-2
d_call: NA
v_call: TRBV5-1
cdr3_nt: TGCGCCAGCAGCTTGGAGGGGGTGGAGGTCGGCTACACCTTC
cdr3_aa: CASSLEGVEVGYTF

clone_size: NA
j_call: TRBJ1-5
d_call: NA
v_call: TRBV4-1
cdr3_nt: TGCGCCAGCAGCCACGGCGGGGGGGGCAATCAGCCCCAGCATTTT
cdr3_aa: CASSHGGGGNQPQHF

clone_size: NA
j_call: TRBJ1-3
d_call: NA
v_call: TRBV11-1
cdr3_nt: TGTGCCAGCAGCCCAAGTGTGGGCAAGCGGACTGGAAACACCATATATTTT
cdr3_aa: CASSPSVGKRTGNTIYF

clone_size: NA
j_call: TRBJ2-1
d_call: NA
v_call: TRBV9
cdr3_nt: TGTGCCAGCAGCGTAGTCAGCCTGGCCCACAATGAGCAGTTCTTC
cdr3_aa: CASSVVSLAHNEQFF

clone_size: NA
j_call: TRBJ1-1
d_call: NA
v_call: TRBV6-6
cdr3_nt: TGTGCCTCGACAGGCCATACCACTCTGAGCACTGAAGCTTTCTTT
cdr3_aa: CASTGHTTLSTEAFF

clone_size: NA
j_call: TRBJ2-2
d_call: NA
v_call: TRBV29-1
cdr3_nt: TGCAGCGCTATGCTTCCCAGGGACACCGGGGAGCTGTTTTTT
cdr3_aa: CSAMLPRDTGELFF

clone_size: NA
j_call: TRBJ2-7
d_call: NA
v_call: TRBV19
cdr3_nt: TGTGCCAGTAGTCCAACGACAGGGAGGGAGCAGTACTTC
cdr3_aa: CASSPTTGREQYF

clone_size: NA
j_call: TRBJ1-1
d_call: NA
v_call: TRBV7-2
cdr3_nt: TGTGCCAGCAGCCCACAACTCGGGGTTGAAGCTTTCTTT
cdr3_aa: CASSPQLGVEAFF

clone_size: NA
j_call: TRBJ1-1
d_call: NA
v_call: TRBV2
cdr3_nt: TGTGCCAGCAGTGAATCTGCAGTGATGAACACTGAAGCTTTCTTT
cdr3_aa: CASSESAVMNTEAFF

clone_size: once
j_call: TRBJ1-2
d_call: TRBD1
v_call: TRBV5-1
cdr3_nt: TGCGCCAGCAGCTCAAAACAGGGGGCTAGTGGCTACACCTTC
cdr3_aa: CASSSKQGASGYTF

clone_size: NA
j_call: TRBJ2-6
d_call: NA
v_call: TRBV19
cdr3_nt: TGTGCCAGTACCATTGAGCGAACTGGGGCCAACGTCCTGACTTTC
cdr3_aa: CASTIERTGANVLTF

clone_size: NA
j_call: TRBJ2-3
d_call: NA
v_call: TRBV4-3
cdr3_nt: TGCGCCAGCAGCCAAGACGTACGGTTTACGCAGTATTTT
cdr3_aa: CASSQDVRFTQYF

clone_size: NA
j_call: TRBJ1-2
d_call: NA
v_call: TRBV14
cdr3_nt: TGTGCCAGCAGTCTCGGGCCTGGACGGTATGGCTACACCTTC
cdr3_aa: CASSLGPGRYGYTF

clone_size: NA
j_call: TRBJ1-2
d_call: NA
v_call: TRBV4-1
cdr3_nt: TGCGCCAGCAGCCAAGGGGAGACAGAAGCTAACTATGGCTACACCTTC
cdr3_aa: CASSQGETEANYGYTF

clone_size: NA
j_call: TRBJ1-2
d_call: TRBD1
v_call: TRBV7-9
cdr3_nt: TGTGCCAGCAGCTCCCCGGGACAGGGTTTCGAGGACACCTTC
cdr3_aa: CASSSPGQGFEDTF

clone_size: NA
j_call: TRBJ1-2
d_call: TRBD1
v_call: TRBV19
cdr3_nt: TGTGCCAGTACCCAAGTAGGCACAGGGGTCCACGGGGGCTACACCTTC
cdr3_aa: CASTQVGTGVHGGYTF

clone_size: NA
j_call: TRBJ2-3
d_call: NA
v_call: TRBV7-3
cdr3_nt: TGTGCCAGCAGCTCCTCAGGGGCTAACACAGATACGCAGTATTTT
cdr3_aa: CASSSSGANTDTQYF

clone_size: NA
j_call: TRBJ1-5
d_call: NA
v_call: TRBV5-8
cdr3_nt: TGTGCCAGCAGCTCGACTCCCCCCAGGTTTAGCAATCAGCCCCAGCATTTT
cdr3_aa: CASSSTPPRFSNQPQHF

clone_size: NA
j_call: TRBJ2-5
d_call: TRBD1
v_call: TRBV15
cdr3_nt: TGTGCCACCAGCAGAAACAGGGGGCCAGAGACCCAGTACTTC
cdr3_aa: CATSRNRGPETQYF

clone_size: NA
j_call: TRBJ1-6
d_call: NA
v_call: TRBV27
cdr3_nt: TGTGCCAGCAGTCTCTGGCGGATGAATTCACCCCTCCACTTT
cdr3_aa: CASSLWRMNSPLHF

clone_size: NA
j_call: TRBJ1-1
d_call: NA
v_call: TRBV7-6
cdr3_nt: TGTGCCAGCAGCTCCACGTCTCCACCGAACACTGAAGCTTTCTTT
cdr3_aa: CASSSTSPPNTEAFF

clone_size: NA
j_call: TRBJ2-2
d_call: TRBD1
v_call: TRBV5-1
cdr3_nt: TGCGCCAGCAGCTTGCAGGGGGCAACCGGGGAGCTGTTTTTT
cdr3_aa: CASSLQGATGELFF

clone_size: NA
j_call: TRBJ1-6
d_call: NA
v_call: TRBV29-1
cdr3_nt: TGCAGCGCCGTGGACCACCCGGGTTCACCCCTCCACTTT
cdr3_aa: CSAVDHPGSPLHF

clone_size: NA
j_call: TRBJ1-5
d_call: TRBD1
v_call: TRBV5-8
cdr3_nt: TGTGCCAGCAGCTTGTATGGGACAGGGGGCGTCAATCAGCCCCAGCATTTT
cdr3_aa: CASSLYGTGGVNQPQHF

clone_size: few
j_call: TRBJ2-5
d_call: TRBD2
v_call: TRBV9
cdr3_nt: TGTGCCAGCAGCGTAGGTACTAGCGGGGGCATTCAAGAGACCCAGTACTTC
cdr3_aa: CASSVGTSGGIQETQYF